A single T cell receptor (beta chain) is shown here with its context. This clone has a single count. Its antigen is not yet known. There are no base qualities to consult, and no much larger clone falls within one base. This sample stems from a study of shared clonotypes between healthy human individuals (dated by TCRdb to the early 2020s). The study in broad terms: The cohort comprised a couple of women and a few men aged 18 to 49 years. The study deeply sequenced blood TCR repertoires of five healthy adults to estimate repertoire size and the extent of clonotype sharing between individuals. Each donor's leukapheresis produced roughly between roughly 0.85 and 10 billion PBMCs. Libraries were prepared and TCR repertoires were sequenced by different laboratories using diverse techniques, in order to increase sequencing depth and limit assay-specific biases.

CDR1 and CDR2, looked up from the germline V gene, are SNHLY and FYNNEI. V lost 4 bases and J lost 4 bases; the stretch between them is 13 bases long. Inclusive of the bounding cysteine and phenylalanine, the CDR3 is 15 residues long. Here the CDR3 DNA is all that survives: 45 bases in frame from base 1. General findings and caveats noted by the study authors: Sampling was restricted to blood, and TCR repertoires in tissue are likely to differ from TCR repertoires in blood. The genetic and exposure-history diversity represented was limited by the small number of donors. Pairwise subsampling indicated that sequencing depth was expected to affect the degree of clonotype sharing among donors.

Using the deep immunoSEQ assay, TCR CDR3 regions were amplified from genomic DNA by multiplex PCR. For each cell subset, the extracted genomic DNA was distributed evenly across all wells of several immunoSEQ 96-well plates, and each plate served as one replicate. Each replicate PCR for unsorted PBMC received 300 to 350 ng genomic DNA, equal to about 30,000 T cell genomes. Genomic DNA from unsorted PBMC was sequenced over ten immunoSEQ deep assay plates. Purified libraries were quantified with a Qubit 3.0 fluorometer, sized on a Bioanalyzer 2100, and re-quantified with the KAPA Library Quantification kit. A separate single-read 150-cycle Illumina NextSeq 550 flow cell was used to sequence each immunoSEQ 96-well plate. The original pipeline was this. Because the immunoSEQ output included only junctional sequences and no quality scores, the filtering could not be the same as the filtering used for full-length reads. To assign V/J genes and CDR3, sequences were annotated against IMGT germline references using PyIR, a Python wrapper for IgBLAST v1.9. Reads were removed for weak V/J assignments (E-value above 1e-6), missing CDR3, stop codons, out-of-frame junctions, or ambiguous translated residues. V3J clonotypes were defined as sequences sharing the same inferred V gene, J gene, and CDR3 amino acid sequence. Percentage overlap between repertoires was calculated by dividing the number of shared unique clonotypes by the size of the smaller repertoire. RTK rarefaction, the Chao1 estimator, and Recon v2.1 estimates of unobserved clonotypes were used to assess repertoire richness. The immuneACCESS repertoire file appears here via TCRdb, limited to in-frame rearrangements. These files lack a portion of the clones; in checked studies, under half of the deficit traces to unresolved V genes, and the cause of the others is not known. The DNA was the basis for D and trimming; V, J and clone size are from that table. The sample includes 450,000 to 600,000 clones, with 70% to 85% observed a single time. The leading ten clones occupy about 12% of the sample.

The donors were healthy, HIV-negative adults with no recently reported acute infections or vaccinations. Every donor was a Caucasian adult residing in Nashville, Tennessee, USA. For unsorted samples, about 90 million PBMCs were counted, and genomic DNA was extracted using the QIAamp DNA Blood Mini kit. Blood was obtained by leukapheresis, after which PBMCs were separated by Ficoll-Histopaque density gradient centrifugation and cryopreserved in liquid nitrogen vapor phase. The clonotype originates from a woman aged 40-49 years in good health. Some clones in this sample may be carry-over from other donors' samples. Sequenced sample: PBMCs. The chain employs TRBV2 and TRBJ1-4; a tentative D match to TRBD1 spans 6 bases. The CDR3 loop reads CASSVQGRINEKLFF. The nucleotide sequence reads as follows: TGTGCCAGCAGTGTCCAGGGGAGGATTAATGAAAAACTGTTTTTT.